The TCR beta chain under discussion was sequenced for a study of blood T cell repertoires in COVID-19. Across the study: From T cells, B-cell-depleted T cells, or PBMCs came the material, which was cDNA or gDNA.

Recruits, aged roughly 18 to 89 years, lived in some 25 US areas. Cohorts were based on clinical histories the participants reported. Trimming removed 3 bases at V and 2 bases at J, with 10 bases between. The CDR3 runs 13 residues. Germline lookup yields CDR1 SQVTM and CDR2 ANQGSEA. As handled by the study authors: By means of reference gene primer amplification, nucleated cell counts were estimated. The table came from immunoSEQ multiplex PCR; TCRdb's copy has only in-frame clones and leaves some out. Clonal size and the V and J genes are those of that table, whereas D and trimming came from the DNA. The sample lists a few hundred thousand clones; almost 90% were seen once.

The sequenced material came from PBMCs or T cells enriched from blood (not recorded which). The clonotype was recovered from a woman aged 25 to 39 who had been exposed to COVID-19. The V gene is TRBV29-1, the J gene TRBJ2-5; D is unclear. This CDR3 is CSVERRLQETQYF. The CDR3 region has the DNA TGCAGCGTTGAGCGGAGATTACAAGAGACCCAGTACTTC.